The next 15 T cell receptor beta chains were all read from a single sample in a study of CD8+ T cells in alopecia areata. TCR sequencing used cDNA made by reverse transcription of extracted RNA. Method: immunoSEQ multiplex PCR; TCRdb's copy keeps in-frame clones and lacks some. The sample consists of hundreds of thousands of clones, around two fifths of them appearing once. As to treatment: oral pan-JAK inhibitor, 5-10 mg twice daily. Source: CD4+ T cells sorted from blood, taken between weeks 30 and 35, from a patient treated with tofacitinib. Receptors originate from a human donor with alopecia areata.

This clone was picked up a small number of times. CDR3: CASSSFAGRRSVLHF. The CDR3 nucleotides are TGTGCCAGCAGCTCCTTTGCAGGGAGGCGGTCGGTCCTCCACTTT. The chain has TRBV7-9 and TRBJ1-6; the D gene is possibly TRBD1 (5 bases). Germline assignment: CDR1 SEHNR and CDR2 FQNEAQ (reference sequence). This CDR3 contains 15 residues. Trimming cost V 4 bases and J 15 bases, with 22 bases left between them.

This clone has only one observation. The chain uses TRBV11-2 and TRBJ2-7; perhaps TRBD2 as D (6 bases). The germline V gene encodes CDR1 SGHAT and CDR2 FQNNGV. The ends were cut back, 2 bases at V and 2 bases at J, with 16 bases in the middle. This CDR3 has 16 residues. CDR3 nucleotides: TGTGCCAGCAGCTTAAAATGGTCGGGAGTCACCTACGAGCAGTACTTC. It translates to CASSLKWSGVTYEQYF.

The chain links TRBV9 to TRBJ2-1; 8 bases match TRBD1. Germline trimming cut 1 base from V and 4 bases from J; bases unmatched to any gene: 7. The CDR3 covers 16 residues. Germline values: CDR1 SGDLS, CDR2 YYNGEE. This CDR3 is CASSVSGTGEYNEQFF. The DNA of the CDR3 is TGTGCCAGCAGCGTATCCGGGACAGGAGAGTACAATGAGCAGTTCTTC.

The chain carries TRBV30 and TRBJ1-2; unclear D gene. This CDR3 region has 12 residues. V was clipped by 3 bases and J by 0 bases, with 5 bases between them. CDR1 is GTSNPN and CDR2 is SVGIG in the germline V gene (reference sequence). The CDR3 sequence is CAWSEANYGYTF. Written as DNA, the CDR3 is TGTGCCTGGAGCGAAGCTAACTATGGCTACACCTTC.

This clone turned up a few times. J is TRBJ2-1 and V is TRBV6-1; D remains unclear. Deletions cut 10 bases from V and 10 bases from J, with 8 bases between. Germline CDR1 reads MNHNS; CDR2 reads SASEGT. This CDR3 is 9 amino acids long. The chain's CDR3 is CATSSEQFF. The DNA of the CDR3 is TGTGCCACAAGCTCAGAGCAGTTCTTC.

The chain carries TRBV27 and TRBJ2-7, with D possibly called TRBD1 or TRBD2 (5 bases each). The CDR3 has 14 amino acids. V lost 4 bases and J 9 bases, leaving 19 bases between the germline ends. Germline values: CDR1 MNHEY, CDR2 SMNVEV (reference sequence). The CDR3 spells CASSSLRDGSAQYF. For the CDR3, the DNA is TGTGCCAGCAGTTCACTCCGGGACGGAAGTGCGCAGTACTTC.

This clone was observed a few times. The chain links TRBV7-2 to TRBJ2-3; D is possibly TRBD2 (6 bases). The CDR3 length is 15 residues. The germline V and J ends were trimmed by 1 base and 1 base, with 9 bases remaining between them. Per germline, CDR1 SGHTA and CDR2 FQGNSA. In nucleotides, the CDR3 is TGTGCCAGCAGCTTAGTTGCTAGCGGCACAGATACGCAGTATTTT. It encodes CASSLVASGTDTQYF.

V gene TRBV2 combines with J gene TRBJ2-5; possibly TRBD1 for D (6 bases). Germline-derived CDR1 and CDR2 are SNHLY and FYNNEI. V lost 6 bases and J 2 bases, leaving 13 bases between the germline ends. The CDR3 sequence is 14 residues long. The DNA for the CDR3 is TGTGCCAGCAGCGCAGGGGTTCGGCAAGAGACCCAGTACTTC. This encodes CASSAGVRQETQYF.

V is TRBV7-9 and J is TRBJ2-7; D may be TRBD2 (6 bases). Trimming removed 1 base at V and 3 bases at J, with 10 bases between. CDR3 length: 14 residues. Germline CDR1 reads SEHNR; CDR2 reads FQNEAQ (reference sequence). CDR3 amino acids: CASSLDGGGYEQYF. In DNA form, the CDR3 reads TGTGCCAGCAGCTTAGACGGGGGTGGCTACGAGCAGTACTTC.

This clone was seen only a few times. This chain links TRBV6-4 with TRBJ1-6; 9 positions agree with TRBD1. This CDR3 region has 14 residues. Germline V gene data show CDR1 as MRHNA and CDR2 as SNTAGT. Unmatched junction bases numbered 3, after V lost 6 bases and J lost 6 bases. The CDR3 is CASRGTGPNSPLHF. In nucleotides, the CDR3 is TGTGCCAGCAGGGGGACAGGGCCTAATTCACCCCTCCACTTT.

This chain connects TRBV6-5 to TRBJ2-1, with 7 bases that match TRBD1. V was clipped by 2 bases and J by 10 bases; unmatched bases: 2. The germline V gene has CDR1 MNHEY and CDR2 SVGAGI. The CDR3 has 12 amino acids. The CDR3 sequence is CASSYPTGEQFF. CDR3 nucleotides: TGTGCCAGCAGTTACCCGACAGGGGAGCAGTTCTTC.

This clone was recorded a few times. The chain employs TRBV7-9 and TRBJ1-1; D is undetermined. V was pared by 3 bases and J by 8 bases, with 22 bases between. CDR3 length: 16 residues. Germline V gene sequence: CDR1 SEHNR, CDR2 FQNEAQ (reference sequence). DNA of the CDR3: TGTGCCAGCAGCTTTTGGGTGGGAGGTTCCGCGTTCGAAGCTTTCTTT. Translation gives CASSFWVGGSAFEAFF.

V gene TRBV30 combines with J gene TRBJ1-1, with D possibly matching TRBD1 (6 bases). Germline V gives CDR1 GTSNPN, CDR2 SVGIG (reference sequence). The CDR3 consists of 14 residues. V dropped 5 bases and J dropped 0 bases, with 13 bases sitting between them. CDR3 sequence reads: CAWLPGVLNTEAFF. CDR3 coding DNA: TGTGCCTGGTTGCCAGGGGTTTTGAACACTGAAGCTTTCTTT.

This clone was counted between two and nine times. The J gene is TRBJ1-2, the V gene TRBV10-3; tentative D call: TRBD1 (5 bases). CDR3 length: 14 amino acids. Per the germline V gene, CDR1 is ENHRY and CDR2 is SYGVKD. V lost 3 bases, J lost 4 bases, and 12 bases lay in between. The CDR3, as DNA: TGTGCCATCAGTGAACAGGCGGGCGGCTATGGCTACACCTTC. Protein: CAISEQAGGYGYTF.

This clone was picked up a small number of times. The genes are TRBV10-3 and TRBJ2-7, with D perhaps matching TRBD1 (6 bases). V shed 11 bases and J shed 1 base, with 15 bases lying between them. This CDR3 is built from 13 residues. Germline CDR1 and CDR2: ENHRY and SYGVKD. The CDR3 loop reads CAGRSQGSYEQYF. In DNA, the CDR3 is TGTGCCGGGCGGTCACAGGGATCCTACGAGCAGTACTTC.